The 21 T cell receptor beta chains reported below all come from one sample, sequenced in a study of OX40 agonist ivuxolimab in advanced cancers. The data were produced by immunoSEQ multiplex PCR, yet TCRdb's version contains in-frame clones alone and is incomplete. The table shows 45,000 or so clones, with approximately 82% occurring only once. The sample was CD4+ or CD8+ T cells sorted from blood, taken in a trial of the OX40 agonist ivuxolimab. The receptors stem from an adult with an advanced solid tumor such as melanoma, head and neck, liver or kidney cancer.

The chain employs TRBV4-3 and TRBJ2-3; D is ambiguous. The germline V gene has CDR1 LGHNA and CDR2 YSLEER. The CDR3 runs 15 residues. With 0 bases removed from V and 0 bases from J, the gap between germline ends came to 7 bases. CDR3 in amino acids: CASSQDGPSTDTQYF. The CDR3 DNA is TGCGCCAGCAGCCAAGATGGGCCTAGCACAGATACGCAGTATTTT.

The CDR3 protein is CSVRDHTYEQYF. In nucleotides, the CDR3 is TGCAGCGTTCGGGACCACACCTACGAGCAGTACTTC. This rearrangement joins TRBV29-1 to TRBJ2-7; D tentatively reads TRBD1 or TRBD2 (5 bases each). Per germline, CDR1 SQVTM and CDR2 ANQGSEA. The ends were cut back, 5 bases at V and 2 bases at J, with 10 bases in the middle. This CDR3 is 12 amino acids long.

The chain's CDR3 is CASKPPRNIQYF. For the CDR3, the DNA is TGTGCCAGCAAGCCCCCGAGGAACATTCAGTACTTC. V usage is TRBV2 and J usage is TRBJ2-4; D ambiguous. CDR1 is SNHLY and CDR2 is FYNNEI in the germline V gene. This CDR3 spans 12 amino acids. Deletions cut 7 bases from V and 7 bases from J, with 11 bases between.

This sequence joins TRBV7-9 and TRBJ1-2; D unclear. Trimming left V 4 bases short and J 3 bases short, with 15 bases between. This CDR3 is 15 amino acids long. Germline CDR1 is SEHNR and CDR2 is FQNEAQ (reference sequence). The DNA for the CDR3 is TGTGCCAGCAGCTCGTGGACCTCTTATGACTATGGCTACACCTTC. Translation gives CASSSWTSYDYGYTF. Full variable domain (remainder filled in from reference TRBV7-9 and TRBJ1-2): DTGVSQNPRHKITKRGQNVTFRCDPISEHNRLYWYRQTLGQGPEFLTYFQNEAQLEKSRLLSDRFSAERPKGSFSTLEIQRTEQGDSAMYLCASSSWTSYDYGYTFGSGTRLTVV.

The chain has TRBV9 and TRBJ1-3; D is uncertain. CDR3 length equals 14 residues. Trimming took 3 bases from V and 2 from J, leaving 9 bases between them. Germline loops: CDR1 SGDLS, CDR2 YYNGEE. The CDR3 spells CASSGGSAGNTIYF. In DNA, the CDR3 is TGTGCCAGCAGCGGTGGATCTGCTGGAAACACCATATATTTT. The full variable domain, its missing parts supplied by reference TRBV9 and TRBJ1-3, is DSGVTQTPKHLITATGQRVTLRCSPRSGDLSVYWYQQSLDQGLQFLIQYYNGEERAKGNILERFSAQQFPDLHSELNLSSLELGDSALYFCASSGGSAGNTIYFGEGSWLTVV.

J is TRBJ1-3 and V is TRBV9; 8 nucleotides align to TRBD1. The CDR3 is made up of 16 amino acids. From germline, CDR1 is SGDLS and CDR2 YYNGEE. V lost 0 bases to trimming and J lost 0 bases; unmatched junction nucleotides: 2. The CDR3 DNA sequence: TGTGCCAGCAGCGTAGACAGGGGGACCTCTGGAAACACCATATATTTT. Residues: CASSVDRGTSGNTIYF.

V and J are TRBV19 and TRBJ2-3; 10 bases are shared with TRBD2. The CDR3 is 17 amino acids. Germline V CDR1 and CDR2: LNHDA, SQIVND (reference sequence). Trimming cost V 3 bases and J 0 bases; bases outside gene matches: 6. CDR3 region: CASSIPSGGGSTDTQYF. The DNA of the CDR3 is TGTGCCAGTAGTATCCCTAGCGGGGGCGGAAGCACAGATACGCAGTATTTT.

CDR3 region: CASSSGASTDTQYF. The CDR3 coding sequence is TGTGCCAGCAGCTCGGGAGCTAGCACAGATACGCAGTATTTT. The V gene is TRBV2, the J gene TRBJ2-3; tentative D call: TRBD2 (6 bases). Between the trimmed V and J ends, which lost 6 bases and 0 bases, there was a span of 10 bases. CDR3 length: 14 amino acids. The germline gives CDR1 SNHLY, CDR2 FYNNEI.

V gene TRBV29-1 combines with J gene TRBJ1-2, with D unclear. Trimming stripped 4 bases from V and 0 bases from J, with 9 bases between. Germline lookup yields CDR1 SQVTM and CDR2 ANQGSEA. The CDR3 extends over 13 amino acids. CDR3 amino acids: CSVGSNANYGYTF. As DNA, the CDR3 is TGCAGCGTTGGCTCGAATGCTAACTATGGCTACACCTTC.

The gene calls are TRBV15 and TRBJ2-1; D is perhaps TRBD1 (6 bases). CDR1 and CDR2 (germline): LNHNV, YYDKDF (reference sequence). The CDR3 sequence is 14 residues long. With 5 bases removed from V and 4 bases from J, the gap between germline ends came to 12 bases. CDR3 in amino acids: CATSHGQTYNEQFF. The CDR3 coding sequence is TGTGCCACCAGCCACGGACAGACATACAATGAGCAGTTCTTC.

This rearrangement joins TRBV4-1 to TRBJ2-2; D remains unclear. The CDR3 consists of 13 residues. The germline gives CDR1 MGHRA, CDR2 YSYEKL. The germline V and J ends were trimmed by 2 bases and 2 bases, with 3 bases remaining between them. The CDR3 DNA is TGCGCCAGCAGCCAATCTAACACCGGGGAGCTGTTTTTT. Translating gives CASSQSNTGELFF.

This chain links TRBV5-1 with TRBJ2-4; D gene unclear. This CDR3 is built from 16 residues. V lost 0 bases and J lost 0, with 10 bases in between. The germline V gene has CDR1 SGHRS and CDR2 YFSETQ. The CDR3 spells CASSLEGSLAKNIQYF. The DNA of the CDR3 is TGCGCCAGCAGCTTGGAGGGCAGTTTAGCCAAAAACATTCAGTACTTC.

This chain joins TRBV27 and TRBJ2-2; 9 bases align to TRBD1. The CDR3 totals 16 residues. Looked up from germline, CDR1 is MNHEY and CDR2 is SMNVEV (reference sequence). Trimming cost V 2 bases and J 2 bases; bases outside gene matches: 3. The CDR3 DNA reads as TGTGCCAGCAGTTTAGGGACAGGGCTAAACACCGGGGAGCTGTTTTTT. Protein sequence: CASSLGTGLNTGELFF.

Here the CDR3 reads CASRQGNTIYF. Written as DNA, the CDR3 is TGTGCCAGCAGACAGGGAAACACCATATATTTT. The chain uses TRBV28 and TRBJ1-3; D is undetermined. Germline V lookup: CDR1 MDHEN, CDR2 SYDVKM. CDR3 length: 11 amino acids. Trimming removed 6 bases from V and 4 bases from J, with 4 bases in between.

For this clone: At one boundary the junction diverges from the germline segment, which might be a read error. The gene calls are TRBV11-3 and TRBJ1-6; no clear D gene. This CDR3 region has 15 residues. CDR1 SGHNT and CDR2 YENEEA come from the germline V gene. This chain's CDR3 is CASSPPPGADSPFHF. Written as DNA, the CDR3 is TGTGCCAGCAGCCCACCCCCGGGTGCTGATTCACCCTTCCACTTT.

The DNA for the CDR3 is TGTGCCAGCAGCCCCCCGAACACTGAAGCTTTCTTT. Its translation: CASSPPNTEAFF. V usage is TRBV7-9 and J usage is TRBJ1-1; no definite D call. The CDR3 contains 12 residues. Germline V gene sequence: CDR1 SEHNR, CDR2 FQNEAQ (reference sequence). V lost 5 bases and J lost 1, with 5 bases in between.

The rearrangement uses TRBV5-6 and TRBJ2-3; no clear D gene. Looked up from germline, CDR1 is SGHDT and CDR2 is YYEEEE. The CDR3 is 14 amino acids. V lost 0 bases to trimming and J lost 2 bases, with 7 bases between them. For the CDR3, the DNA is TGTGCCAGCAGCTTGGACCGTAACACAGATACGCAGTATTTT. It encodes CASSLDRNTDTQYF.

V and J are TRBV12-5 and TRBJ1-5; 10 bases map to TRBD1. CDR1 is LGHNT and CDR2 is FRNRAP in the germline V gene. Unmatched junction bases numbered 13, after V lost 6 bases and J lost 2 bases. This CDR3 contains 18 residues. CDR3 sequence (DNA): TGTGCTAGTGGCCCGAATACCTTGACAGGGGGCGGCAATCAGCCCCAGCATTTT. This encodes CASGPNTLTGGGNQPQHF. Complete variable domain (other parts from reference TRBV12-5 and TRBJ1-5): DARVTQTPRHKVTEMGQEVTMRCQPILGHNTVFWYRQTMMQGLELLAYFRNRAPLDDSGMPKDRFSAEMPDATLATLKIQPSEPRDSAVYFCASGPNTLTGGGNQPQHFGDGTRLSIL.

This sequence joins TRBV30 and TRBJ1-5; 7 bases line up with TRBD1. J was trimmed by 4 bases and V by 3 bases; bases with no gene match: 3. CDR1 and CDR2 (germline): GTSNPN, SVGIG (reference sequence). This CDR3 contains 13 residues. The CDR3 nucleotides read TGTGCCTGGAGGGGACAGCAGAATCAGCCCCAGCATTTT. This codes for CAWRGQQNQPQHF.

This clone was recorded once. The chain combines TRBV6-5 with TRBJ2-2, with D hard to call. Germline V gene data show CDR1 as MNHEY and CDR2 as SVGAGI. Trimming took off 4 bases at V and 5 bases at J, with 5 bases between the two ends. The CDR3 sequence is 12 residues long. CDR3 in amino acids: CASSLETGELFF. The CDR3 nucleotides are TGTGCCAGCAGTTTAGAAACCGGGGAGCTGTTTTTT.

This clone has only a few counts. The chain is built from TRBV9 and TRBJ1-3; D gene uncertain. CDR1 and CDR2 (germline): SGDLS, YYNGEE. V dropped 2 bases and J dropped 0 bases, with 12 bases sitting between them. The CDR3 covers 16 residues. The CDR3 DNA reads TGTGCCAGCAGCGTTTTCGGACGGCTCTCTGGAAACACCATATATTTT. It is translated as CASSVFGRLSGNTIYF.